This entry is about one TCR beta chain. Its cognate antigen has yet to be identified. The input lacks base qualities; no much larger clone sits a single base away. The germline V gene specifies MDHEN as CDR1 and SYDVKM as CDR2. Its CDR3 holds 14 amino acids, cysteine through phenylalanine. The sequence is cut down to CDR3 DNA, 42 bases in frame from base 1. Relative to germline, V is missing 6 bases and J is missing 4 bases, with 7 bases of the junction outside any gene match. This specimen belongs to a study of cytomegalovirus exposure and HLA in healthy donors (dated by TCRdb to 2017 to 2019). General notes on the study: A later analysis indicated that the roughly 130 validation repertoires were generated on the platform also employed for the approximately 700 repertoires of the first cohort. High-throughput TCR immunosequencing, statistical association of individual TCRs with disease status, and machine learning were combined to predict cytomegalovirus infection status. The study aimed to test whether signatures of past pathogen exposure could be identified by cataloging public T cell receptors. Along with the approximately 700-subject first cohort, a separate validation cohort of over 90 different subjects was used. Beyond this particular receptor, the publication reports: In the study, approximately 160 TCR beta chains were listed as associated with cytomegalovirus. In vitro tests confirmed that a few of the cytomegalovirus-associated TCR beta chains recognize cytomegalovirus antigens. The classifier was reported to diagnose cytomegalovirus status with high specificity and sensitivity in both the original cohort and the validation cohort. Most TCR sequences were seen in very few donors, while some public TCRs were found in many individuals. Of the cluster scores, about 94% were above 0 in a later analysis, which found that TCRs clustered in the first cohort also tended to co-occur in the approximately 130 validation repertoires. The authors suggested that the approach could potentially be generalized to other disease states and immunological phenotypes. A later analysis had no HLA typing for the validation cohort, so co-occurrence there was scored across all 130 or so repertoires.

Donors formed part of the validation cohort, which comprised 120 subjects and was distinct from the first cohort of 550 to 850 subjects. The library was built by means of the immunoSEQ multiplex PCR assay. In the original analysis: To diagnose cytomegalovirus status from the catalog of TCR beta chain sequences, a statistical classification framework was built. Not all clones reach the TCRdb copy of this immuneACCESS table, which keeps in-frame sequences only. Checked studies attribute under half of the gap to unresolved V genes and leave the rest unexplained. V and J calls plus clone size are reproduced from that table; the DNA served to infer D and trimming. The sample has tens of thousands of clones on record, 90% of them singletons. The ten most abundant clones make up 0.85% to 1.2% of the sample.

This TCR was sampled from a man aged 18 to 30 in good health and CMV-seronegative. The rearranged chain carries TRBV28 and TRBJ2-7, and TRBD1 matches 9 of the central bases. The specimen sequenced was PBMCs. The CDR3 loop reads CASSPRGQGYEQYF. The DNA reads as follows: TGTGCCAGCAGCCCAAGAGGACAGGGGTACGAGCAGTACTTC.